The 19 T cell receptor beta chains listed next were all sequenced from one sample in a study of T cells in localized non-small cell lung cancer. Libraries were prepared by immunoSEQ multiplex PCR; TCRdb keeps only in-frame clonotypes and omits some of them. The sample lists about 24,000 clones, around 90% occurring once. The specimen was peripheral blood, collected before any cancer treatment. The origin of the receptors is a man aged 35 to 69 with stage I squamous cell lung carcinoma.

This chain uses TRBV19 with TRBJ2-5; D is possibly TRBD1 or TRBD2 (5 bases each). The V end lost 5 bases, the J end lost 1 base, and 14 bases lay between the germline ends. CDR3 length: 15 residues. Germline V gives CDR1 LNHDA, CDR2 SQIVND (reference sequence). The CDR3 sequence is CASSSGRTSQETQYF. DNA of the CDR3: TGTGCCAGTAGTTCGGGACGGACCTCCCAAGAGACCCAGTACTTC.

This rearrangement joins TRBV5-1 to TRBJ1-1, with 7 bases that match TRBD1. The J segment lost 9 bases and the V segment lost 5 bases, leaving 13 bases of the junction unmatched. Germline assignment: CDR1 SGHRS and CDR2 YFSETQ. The CDR3 has 14 amino acids. CDR3 bases: TGCGCCAGCAGTGAATATCAGGGGGTCCTGAAAGCTTTCTTT. Translation: CASSEYQGVLKAFF. Combining the CDR3 with reference TRBV5-1 and TRBJ1-1 gives the whole variable domain KAGVTQTPRYLIKTRGQQVTLSCSPISGHRSVSWYQQTPGQGLQFLFEYFSETQRNKGNFPGRFSGRQFSNSRSEMNVSTLELGDSALYLCASSEYQGVLKAFFGQGTRLTVV.

The genes are TRBV15 and TRBJ1-4; 8 bases align to TRBD1. V lost 5 bases to trimming and J lost 0 bases; unmatched junction nucleotides: 2. The CDR3 totals 15 residues. The germline gives CDR1 LNHNV, CDR2 YYDKDF (reference sequence). The CDR3 coding sequence is TGTGCCACCAGCGGGGGACAGGCAACTAATGAAAAACTGTTTTTT. It translates to CATSGGQATNEKLFF. Complete variable domain (other parts from reference TRBV15 and TRBJ1-4): DAMVIQNPRYQVTQFGKPVTLSCSQTLNHNVMYWYQQKSSQAPKLLFHYYDKDFNNEADTPDNFQSRRPNTSFCFLDIRSPGLGDTAMYLCATSGGQATNEKLFFGSGTQLSVL.

The V and J genes are TRBV30 and TRBJ2-2; D is ambiguous. The length of the CDR3 is 13 residues. V was shortened by 1 base and J by 4 bases, with 7 bases between the two germline ends. The germline V gene encodes CDR1 GTSNPN and CDR2 SVGIG (reference sequence). Here the CDR3 reads CAWSGGSTGELFF. The DNA of the CDR3 is TGTGCCTGGAGTGGAGGCAGCACCGGGGAGCTGTTTTTT.

This clone was detected only once. This chain links TRBV5-5 with TRBJ2-7; the match to TRBD1 covers 9 bases. This CDR3 has 14 amino acids. Germline assignment: CDR1 SGHKS and CDR2 YYEKEE (reference sequence). Trimming at V came to 4 bases and at J to 6 bases, leaving 8 bases not matched to a gene. CDR3 sequence (DNA): TGTGCCAGCAGCGCGGACAGGGGCCTTATCGAGCAGTACTTC. Amino acids: CASSADRGLIEQYF.

The chain links TRBV6-6 to TRBJ1-2; D is ambiguous. The CDR3 is made up of 10 amino acids. The ends were cut back, 7 bases at V and 7 bases at J, with 7 bases in the middle. Per the germline V gene, CDR1 is MNHNY and CDR2 is SVGAGI (reference sequence). The CDR3 DNA reads TGTGCCAGCAAGTTAGGTGGCTACACCTTC. This encodes CASKLGGYTF.

V and J are TRBV18 and TRBJ2-3; the match to TRBD1 covers 7 bases. Germline V lookup: CDR1 KGHSH, CDR2 LQKENI. The length of the CDR3 is 16 residues. With 6 bases clipped from V and 2 bases from J, the junction kept 11 bases outside the gene matches. As DNA, the CDR3 is TGTGCCAGCTCTCCAATTCCCGGGACAGTCACAGATACGCAGTATTTT. Translating it yields CASSPIPGTVTDTQYF.

The chain employs TRBV19 and TRBJ1-1, with 9 nucleotides matching TRBD1. This CDR3 is built from 17 residues. Trimming cost V 6 bases and J 0 bases; bases outside gene matches: 11. The germline V gene has CDR1 LNHDA and CDR2 SQIVND (reference sequence). CDR3 loop: CASSLRGDRALNTEAFF. In DNA form, the CDR3 reads TGTGCCAGTAGCCTACGAGGGGACAGGGCCTTGAACACTGAAGCTTTCTTT.

The chain recombines TRBV9 with TRBJ1-3; 7 bases are a match to TRBD1. The germline V gene encodes CDR1 SGDLS and CDR2 YYNGEE. Trimming at V came to 2 bases and at J to 5 bases, leaving 13 bases not matched to a gene. This CDR3 region has 17 residues. Here the CDR3 reads CASSVAHQTGLRNTIYF. Here the CDR3 DNA reads TGTGCCAGCAGCGTTGCGCACCAGACAGGGTTGAGAAACACCATATATTTT. Using reference TRBV9 and TRBJ1-3 for the parts outside the CDR3, the full variable domain is DSGVTQTPKHLITATGQRVTLRCSPRSGDLSVYWYQQSLDQGLQFLIQYYNGEERAKGNILERFSAQQFPDLHSELNLSSLELGDSALYFCASSVAHQTGLRNTIYFGEGSWLTVV.

The chain joins TRBV7-6 to TRBJ2-3; 10 bases align to TRBD1. Trimming took 2 bases from V and 9 from J; bases not matched to a gene: 8. CDR1 and CDR2 (germline): SGHVS, FNYEAQ. The CDR3 spans 15 residues. The DNA for the CDR3 is TGTGCCAGCAGCTTATTAGGATCGGGACAGGGGACGCAGTATTTT. Its translation is CASSLLGSGQGTQYF.

The V and J genes are TRBV4-1 and TRBJ2-2; D may correspond to TRBD1 or TRBD2 (5 bases each). Trimming left V 4 bases short and J 4 bases short, with 25 bases between. The CDR3 covers 19 residues. Per the germline V gene, CDR1 is MGHRA and CDR2 is YSYEKL. This CDR3 reads CASSPTADGASSGTGELFF. The CDR3 DNA reads as TGCGCCAGCAGCCCTACCGCGGACGGGGCGTCTAGTGGCACCGGGGAGCTGTTTTTT.

The gene calls are TRBV2 and TRBJ2-7; D might be TRBD2 (6 bases). Germline assignment: CDR1 SNHLY and CDR2 FYNNEI. The CDR3 is 13 amino acids. Trimming removed 7 bases from V and 3 bases from J, with 13 bases in between. The CDR3: CASIGGNSYEQYF. The DNA of the CDR3 is TGTGCCAGCATTGGAGGGAACAGCTACGAGCAGTACTTC. Combining the CDR3 with reference TRBV2 and TRBJ2-7 gives the whole variable domain EPEVTQTPSHQVTQMGQEVILRCVPISNHLYFYWYRQILGQKVEFLVSFYNNEISEKSEIFDDQFSVERPDGSNFTLKIRSTKLEDSAMYFCASIGGNSYEQYFGPGTRLTVT.

This chain joins TRBV5-4 and TRBJ1-1; tentatively, D is TRBD1 (5 bases). This CDR3 has 12 amino acids. Per the germline V gene, CDR1 is SGHNT and CDR2 is YYREEE (reference sequence). Trimming took off 2 bases at V and 5 bases at J, with 7 bases between the two ends. CDR3 amino acids: CASSFGGTEAFF. CDR3 nucleotides: TGTGCCAGCAGCTTCGGGGGAACTGAAGCTTTCTTT.

The V gene is TRBV15, the J gene TRBJ1-2, with D perhaps matching TRBD1 (5 bases). V was shortened by 1 base and J by 8 bases, with 17 bases between the two germline ends. Germline V gene sequence: CDR1 LNHNV, CDR2 YYDKDF (reference sequence). The CDR3 covers 15 residues. The CDR3 loop is CATSRVAGEGDGYTF. The DNA of the CDR3 is TGTGCCACCAGCAGAGTTGCGGGGGAAGGAGACGGCTACACCTTC.

This chain links TRBV6-6 with TRBJ2-4; 9 bases fit TRBD1. The CDR3 runs 13 residues. V lost 7 bases, J lost 8 bases, and 6 bases stayed unmatched. Germline-derived CDR1 and CDR2 are MNHNY and SVGAGI (reference sequence). The CDR3 protein is CASNGQGIHIQYF. In nucleotides, the CDR3 is TGTGCCAGCAATGGACAGGGGATACACATTCAGTACTTC.

The gene calls are TRBV18 and TRBJ1-1, with D possibly being TRBD1 (6 bases). There are 16 residues in the CDR3. The germline V and J ends were trimmed by 3 bases and 4 bases, with 18 bases remaining between them. Per the germline V gene, CDR1 is KGHSH and CDR2 is LQKENI. The CDR3 reads CASSPEGGGVVTEAFF. The CDR3 coding sequence is TGTGCCAGCTCACCGGAAGGGGGTGGGGTGGTCACTGAAGCTTTCTTT.

This clone is a singleton in its sample. The chain uses TRBV9 and TRBJ2-3; D may be TRBD1 (5 bases). The CDR3 has 14 amino acids. V lost 0 bases and J 3 bases, leaving 8 bases between the germline ends. Germline V gene lookup returns CDR1 SGDLS and CDR2 YYNGEE. The CDR3 here is CASSVEGSTDTQYF. As DNA, the CDR3 is TGTGCCAGCAGCGTAGAGGGGTCTACAGATACGCAGTATTTT. Full variable domain (outside the CDR3, taken from reference TRBV9 and TRBJ2-3): DSGVTQTPKHLITATGQRVTLRCSPRSGDLSVYWYQQSLDQGLQFLIQYYNGEERAKGNILERFSAQQFPDLHSELNLSSLELGDSALYFCASSVEGSTDTQYFGPGTRLTVL.

A single count supports this clone. V and J are TRBV5-1 and TRBJ1-3; D might be TRBD1 (5 bases). The CDR3 consists of 18 residues. Germline V gene lookup returns CDR1 SGHRS and CDR2 YFSETQ. V lost 0 bases, J lost 0 bases, and 16 bases lay in between. The CDR3 is CASSLEPTAGLSGNTIYF. The CDR3 DNA reads TGCGCCAGCAGCTTGGAGCCGACGGCGGGACTCTCTGGAAACACCATATATTTT.

This clone was seen just once. The chain has TRBV6-1 and TRBJ2-3; D is unresolved. Germline CDR1 reads MNHNS; CDR2 reads SASEGT. V shed 1 base and J shed 4 bases, with 12 bases lying between them. The CDR3 loop spans 15 amino acids. This CDR3 is CASSEGPNWADTQYF. In DNA, the CDR3 is TGTGCCAGCAGTGAAGGTCCAAATTGGGCAGATACGCAGTATTTT.